Listed here is a single TCR beta chain. This entry is derived from a study of blood T cell repertoires in COVID-19. About the research overall: The United States, Italy and Spain supplied acute and convalescent COVID-19 samples. The cDNA or gDNA used as material had been derived from T cells, B-cell-depleted T cells, or PBMCs.

V was pared by 8 bases and J by 0 bases, with 14 bases between. This CDR3 region has 15 residues. Germline V gives CDR1 WSHSY, CDR2 SAAADI. Methods used by the authors: Reference gene primers were amplified, and this amplification served to estimate nucleated cell counts. Libraries were prepared by immunoSEQ multiplex PCR; TCRdb keeps only in-frame clonotypes and omits some of them. D and trimming come from the DNA, and the V and J calls and clone size come from that table. Seen here are 150,000 or so clones, about three quarters observed once, and the top ten hold roughly 9%. The sequence was obtained from a woman between 50 and 59 years old with active or convalescent COVID-19. The material sequenced was peripheral blood. This chain joins TRBV10-2 and TRBJ1-3; weak D call: TRBD1 (6 bases). The CDR3 DNA sequence: TGCGCCAGCTCAAGACAGGCGAACTCTGGAAACACCATATATTTT. Translated, it gives CASSRQANSGNTIYF.